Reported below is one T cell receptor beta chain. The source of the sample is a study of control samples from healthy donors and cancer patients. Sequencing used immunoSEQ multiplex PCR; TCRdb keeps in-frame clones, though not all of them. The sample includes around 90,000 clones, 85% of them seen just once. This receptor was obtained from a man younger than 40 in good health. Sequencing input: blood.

This CDR3 is CAWTKGMGNTIYF. The CDR3 region has the DNA TGTGCCTGGACAAAGGGGATGGGAAACACCATATATTTT. The J gene is TRBJ1-3, the V gene TRBV30; a weak D match, TRBD1 (5 bases). The CDR3 sequence is 13 residues long. Trimming took off 4 bases at V and 4 bases at J, with 11 bases between the two ends. CDR1 and CDR2 from the germline V gene are GTSNPN and SVGIG (reference sequence).